Each of the 21 T cell receptor beta chains below was sequenced from the same sample in a study of human T cells and chemical hapten exposure. MiXCR, run by TCRdb on the RACE reads, gives a single entry per CDR3 protein. Of tens of thousands of distinct CDR3 sequences listed, approximately 14% are singletons. Time point denoted: pre-sensitization, week 0. Treatment in this sample: therapeutic diphenylcyclopropenone sensitization with weekly scalp DPC. Sequenced material: whole blood, taken in connection with sensitization to the hapten diphenylcyclopropenone (DPC). The receptor set was obtained from a woman aged 45 to 65 with alopecia areata. Some clones in this sample may be carry-over from other donors' samples.

The V gene is TRBV28, the J gene TRBJ1-1, with D possibly TRBD1 on 6 matching bases. The V gene lost 2 bases and the J gene lost 1 base, with 11 bases spanning the gap. The germline V gene encodes CDR1 MDHEN and CDR2 SYDVKM. CDR3 size: 15 residues. CDR3 amino acids: CASSLVQGTNTEAFF. CDR3 coding DNA: TGTGCCAGCAGTTTAGTTCAGGGGACGAACACTGAAGCTTTCTTT.

The chain employs TRBV2 and TRBJ1-2, with a tentative D call TRBD1 (6 bases). The CDR3 is 13 amino acids. From germline, CDR1 is SNHLY and CDR2 FYNNEI. Trimming stripped 2 bases from V and 5 bases from J, with 9 bases between. The CDR3: CASSEYREYGYTF. The CDR3 DNA reads TGTGCCAGCAGTGAATACAGGGAATATGGCTACACCTTC.

This clonotype was detected only a few times. The V call is TRBV11-2, the J call TRBJ2-1, with 9 bases fitting TRBD2. The CDR3 sequence is 16 residues long. V lost 4 bases to trimming and J lost 7 bases; unmatched junction nucleotides: 11. Germline values: CDR1 SGHAT, CDR2 FQNNGV. The CDR3 protein is CASSSYPRLAGNEQFF. The DNA of the CDR3 is TGTGCCAGCAGCTCATACCCGCGGCTAGCGGGGAATGAGCAGTTCTTC.

This clonotype was counted many times. V usage is TRBV28 and J usage is TRBJ1-5, with a weak D call TRBD1 (5 bases). Germline CDR1 is MDHEN and CDR2 is SYDVKM. This CDR3 has 14 residues. V was trimmed by 7 bases and J by 0 bases, leaving 10 bases between them. CDR3 sequence reads: CASISGDSNQPQHF. DNA for the CDR3: TGTGCCAGCATTTCGGGGGATAGCAATCAGCCCCAGCATTTT.

This clonotype turned up a few times. V and J are TRBV29-1 and TRBJ1-1; tentatively, D is TRBD1 (5 bases). The germline V gene has CDR1 SQVTM and CDR2 ANQGSEA. V dropped 7 bases and J dropped 3 bases, with 15 bases sitting between them. The CDR3 extends over 13 amino acids. CDR3 loop: CSGGTPRDTEAFF. The CDR3 DNA sequence: TGCAGCGGTGGGACGCCGCGAGACACTGAAGCTTTCTTT.

This clonotype has only a few counts. CDR3 amino acids: CAWSATSGTSGIKRRFF. DNA for the CDR3: TGTGCCTGGAGTGCCACCTCCGGGACTAGCGGGATAAAACGTCGGTTCTTC. This chain links TRBV30 with TRBJ2-1; 13 positions match TRBD2. Germline CDR1 is GTSNPN and CDR2 is SVGIG (reference sequence). The CDR3 contains 17 residues. The V gene end was trimmed by 1 base and the J gene end by 15 bases; junction bases not matched to a gene: 18.

V is TRBV10-1 and J is TRBJ1-1, with TRBD1 matching over 7 bases. CDR1 and CDR2 (germline): WNHNN, SYGVQD (reference sequence). CDR3 length: 15 residues. V was pared by 0 bases and J by 0 bases, with 1 base of the junction left unmatched. CDR3 coding DNA: TGCGCCAGCAGTGAGTCGGACAGGATGAACACTGAAGCTTTCTTT. Its protein product is CASSESDRMNTEAFF.

This clonotype was seen at least ten times. The V and J genes are TRBV24-1 and TRBJ1-2; maybe TRBD1 (5 bases). Germline lookup yields CDR1 KGHDR and CDR2 SFDVKD. The V end was cut by 1 base, the J end by 6 bases, with 8 bases between. The length of the CDR3 is 13 residues. CDR3 amino acids: CATSDFTGHGYTF. The CDR3 DNA reads as TGTGCCACCAGTGATTTTACAGGTCATGGCTACACCTTC.

This clonotype was seen only a few times. The chain links TRBV11-3 to TRBJ2-2; 8 bases align to TRBD1. CDR1 is SGHNT and CDR2 is YENEEA in the germline V gene. The CDR3 is 14 amino acids. Trimming at V came to 6 bases and at J to 6 bases, leaving 6 bases not matched to a gene. CDR3 nucleotides: TGTGCCAGCAGTCCCCCAGGGGGCCCCGGGGAGCTGTTTTTT. It is translated as CASSPPGGPGELFF.

The chain is built from TRBV9 and TRBJ2-7; D is unresolved. Germline CDR1 reads SGDLS; CDR2 reads YYNGEE. V gave up 4 bases and J gave up 5 bases, with 7 bases separating them. CDR3 length: 11 amino acids. The CDR3 region has the DNA TGTGCCAGCAGCCAAGCCCACGAGCAGTACTTC. It encodes CASSQAHEQYF.

The chain links TRBV4-3 to TRBJ1-1; D is uncertain. The CDR3 consists of 16 residues. V lost 2 bases, J lost 0 bases, and 13 bases lay in between. The germline gives CDR1 LGHNA, CDR2 YSLEER. The CDR3 region has the DNA TGCGCCAGCAGCCAATATCGCGAAGGTATGAACACTGAAGCTTTCTTT. This translates into CASSQYREGMNTEAFF.

This clonotype was detected a few times. The chain carries TRBV12-3 or TRBV12-4 and TRBJ2-3; 7 nucleotides align to TRBD1. The V and J ends lost 2 bases and 9 bases, in that order; junction bases with no gene match: 5. The CDR3 consists of 13 residues. CDR3 amino acids: CASSLISGGTQYF. The CDR3 DNA is TGTGCCAGCAGTTTAATTTCAGGGGGAACGCAGTATTTT.

This clonotype appeared a few times. The chain is built from TRBV5-6 and TRBJ2-1; 8 bases line up with TRBD2. Per the germline V gene, CDR1 is SGHDT and CDR2 is YYEEEE. J was trimmed by 8 bases and V by 0 bases; bases with no gene match: 10. The CDR3 has 16 amino acids. This CDR3 is CASSLDPQLAEYEQFF. In DNA, the CDR3 is TGTGCCAGCAGCTTGGACCCCCAACTAGCGGAGTATGAGCAGTTCTTC.

This clonotype was found a few times. The rearrangement joins TRBV7-2 to TRBJ2-2; perhaps TRBD2 as D (5 bases). CDR3 size: 16 residues. Germline V gene lookup returns CDR1 SGHTA and CDR2 FQGNSA. V was clipped by 3 bases and J by 0 bases, with 11 bases between them. CDR3 protein: CASSFNSETNTGELFF. The CDR3 DNA reads as TGTGCCAGCAGCTTCAATAGCGAGACGAACACCGGGGAGCTGTTTTTT. The full variable domain, rest sourced from reference TRBV7-2 and TRBJ2-2, is GAGVSQSPSNKVTEKGKDVELRCDPISGHTALYWYRQSLGQGLEFLIYFQGNSAPDKSGLPSDRFSAERTGGSVSTLTIQRTQQEDSAVYLCASSFNSETNTGELFFGEGSRLTVL.

This clonotype was recorded at least ten times. V is TRBV29-1 and J is TRBJ2-7; the match to TRBD1 covers 9 bases. CDR1 SQVTM and CDR2 ANQGSEA come from the germline V gene. Trimming cost V 7 bases and J 7 bases; bases outside gene matches: 11. The CDR3 extends over 13 amino acids. CDR3 amino acids: CSAGQGPDREQYF. The CDR3 DNA reads TGCAGCGCGGGACAGGGCCCGGACCGGGAGCAGTACTTC.

This clonotype was counted only a few times. This sequence joins TRBV7-9 and TRBJ1-2, with 9 bases lining up with TRBD1. J lost 5 bases, V lost 5 bases, and 15 bases had no gene match. CDR3 length: 17 residues. Germline CDR1 is SEHNR and CDR2 is FQNEAQ (reference sequence). DNA for the CDR3: TGTGCCAGCAGCCTCTCCTTTGGCGGACAGGGGTCATATGGCTACACCTTC. Translating it yields CASSLSFGGQGSYGYTF.

This clonotype occurred a few times. In DNA, the CDR3 is TGTGCCAGCTCACTCGGACAGGGGGTGAACACTGAAGCTTTCTTT. Translating it yields CASSLGQGVNTEAFF. The V gene is TRBV18, the J gene TRBJ1-1; TRBD1 matches at 10 bases. Germline CDR1 and CDR2: KGHSH and LQKENI. V shed 4 bases, J shed 0 bases, and the junction held 2 bases outside the gene matches. The CDR3 loop spans 15 amino acids.

The chain combines TRBV4-1 with TRBJ1-2; D remains ambiguous. The CDR3 spans 15 residues. Germline assignment: CDR1 MGHRA and CDR2 YSYEKL. Between the trimmed V and J ends, which lost 3 bases and 1 base, there was a span of 12 bases. The CDR3 nucleotides are TGCGCCAGCAGCCACCCGATCAGTGATAACTATGGCTACACCTTC. Translation gives CASSHPISDNYGYTF.

The chain joins TRBV3-1 to TRBJ1-2; D call uncertain. The germline CDR1 and CDR2 sequences are LGHDT and YNNKEL (reference sequence). Trimming removed 5 bases at V and 3 bases at J, with 10 bases between. The CDR3 extends over 13 amino acids. The chain's CDR3 is CASSERTDYGYTF. In DNA form, the CDR3 reads TGTGCCAGCAGCGAGCGGACCGACTATGGCTACACCTTC. Drawing the rest from reference TRBV3-1 and TRBJ1-2, the complete variable domain is DTAVSQTPKYLVTQMGNDKSIKCEQNLGHDTMYWYKQDSKKFLKIMFSYNNKELIINETVPNRFSPKSPDKAHLNLHINSLELGDSAVYFCASSERTDYGYTFGSGTRLTVV.

In its sample, this clonotype was seen many times. J is TRBJ1-4 and V is TRBV19; D perhaps matches TRBD1 (6 bases). Germline assignment: CDR1 LNHDA and CDR2 SQIVND (reference sequence). Trimming removed 3 bases at V and 4 bases at J, with 12 bases between. The CDR3 covers 15 residues. The CDR3 region has the DNA TGTGCCAGTAGTATGAGGACAGATTATAATGAAAAACTGTTTTTT. Its translation is CASSMRTDYNEKLFF.

The V and J genes are TRBV18 and TRBJ1-1; D gene unclear. The CDR3 has 14 residues. Trimming stripped 6 bases from V and 0 bases from J, with 11 bases between. Looked up from germline, CDR1 is KGHSH and CDR2 is LQKENI. The chain's CDR3 is CASSPLAVNTEAFF. In DNA, the CDR3 is TGTGCCAGCTCCCCCCTGGCAGTGAACACTGAAGCTTTCTTT.